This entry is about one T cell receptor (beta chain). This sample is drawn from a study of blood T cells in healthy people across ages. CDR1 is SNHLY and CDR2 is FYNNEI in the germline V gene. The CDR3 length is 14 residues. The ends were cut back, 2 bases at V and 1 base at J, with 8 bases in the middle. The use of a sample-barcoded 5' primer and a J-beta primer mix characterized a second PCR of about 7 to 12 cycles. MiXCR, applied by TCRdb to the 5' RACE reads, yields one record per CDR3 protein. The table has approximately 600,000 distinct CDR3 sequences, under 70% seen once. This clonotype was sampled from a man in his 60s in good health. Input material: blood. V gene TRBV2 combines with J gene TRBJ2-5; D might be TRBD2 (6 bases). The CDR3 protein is CASSEIGSQETQYF. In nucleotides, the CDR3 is TGTGCCAGCAGTGAAATCGGGAGCCAAGAGACCCAGTACTTC.